This T cell receptor beta chain was found in a study of cytomegalovirus exposure and HLA in healthy donors. Whole-study findings and limits: An analysis that was carried out later associated 16,000 or so TCR beta sequences with HLA alleles at 0.05 false discovery rate.

Turning to this clone: The antigen is unknown.

It was with 60 Vbeta and 13 Jbeta primers that the PCR ran. Libraries were prepared by immunoSEQ multiplex PCR; TCRdb keeps only in-frame clonotypes and omits some of them. This sample has under 150,000 clones, with approximately 83% found just once. The CDR3 runs to 15 residues. Germline V lookup: CDR1 SGHRS, CDR2 YFSETQ. Germline trimming cut 2 bases from V and 3 bases from J; bases unmatched to any gene: 7. Unrecorded immune exposure was likely among donors, who were nominally healthy when sampled. The V and J genes are TRBV5-1 and TRBJ2-5, with 7 bases identical to TRBD2. The receptor was derived from a girl aged 2 to 9 in good health and CMV-seronegative. Sequencing used PBMCs. CDR3 sequence: CASSLTAGTKETQYF. In DNA, the CDR3 is TGCGCCAGCAGCTTAACAGCGGGAACTAAAGAGACCCAGTACTTC.